A selection of T cell receptor beta chains follows, all from one sample in a study of cytomegalovirus exposure and HLA in healthy donors. TCRdb keeps only in-frame clones here, not all; method: immunoSEQ multiplex PCR. This table has more than 150,000 clones, 84% appearing once. Sequences were obtained from PBMCs. These receptors all come from a woman in her fifties or sixties in good health and CMV-seropositive. The CDR3 runs from the conserved cysteine through the conserved F or W. A D gene is named only where the DNA matches it firmly. A clone size is listed for some rows: how often the clone was seen (once, few, many), or a class if it is expanded.

j_gene,v_gene,d_gene,abundance,CDR3nt,CDR3aa
TRBJ1-3,TRBV7-9,NA,NA,TGTGCCAGCAGACCTACAGCCGGAAACACCATATATTTT,CASRPTAGNTIYF
TRBJ2-2,TRBV7-3,NA,NA,TGTGCCAGCAGCCAGACATCTGGGGGGATTAACACCGGGGAGCTGTTTTTT,CASSQTSGGINTGELFF
TRBJ2-7,TRBV7-8,TRBD1,NA,TGTGCCAGCAGCTTAACAGGGGACAACGAGCAGTACTTC,CASSLTGDNEQYF
TRBJ1-2,TRBV5-4,TRBD1,few,TGTGCCAGCAGCTGGGGGACAGGGGCTAACTATGGCTACACCTTC,CASSWGTGANYGYTF
TRBJ2-1,TRBV14,TRBD2,few,TGTGCCAGCAGCCTTAGCGGGGGGGCCTACAATGAGCAGTTCTTC,CASSLSGGAYNEQFF
TRBJ2-1,TRBV14,TRBD2,NA,TGTGCCAGCAGCTCACGGACTAGCGGGGGGTTAGATGAGCAGTTCTTC,CASSSRTSGGLDEQFF
TRBJ1-1,TRBV15,NA,NA,TGTGCCACCAGCAGACGGGACACTGAAGCTTTCTTT,CATSRRDTEAFF
TRBJ1-1,TRBV18,NA,NA,TGTGCCAGCTCTCCTGCGGAAATGAACACTGAAGCTTTCTTT,CASSPAEMNTEAFF
TRBJ1-4,TRBV5-1,TRBD1,NA,TGCGCCAGCAGCTTAATCGGGACAGCTAATGAAAAACTGTTTTTT,CASSLIGTANEKLFF
TRBJ2-3,TRBV10-3,TRBD2,NA,TGTGCCATCAGTACCTTCCGGGGGGGCCCCGGCGCAGATACGCAGTATTTT,CAISTFRGGPGADTQYF
TRBJ1-1,TRBV7-9,NA,NA,TGTGCCAGCAGCTCATCAGGGGACACTGAAGCTTTCTTT,CASSSSGDTEAFF
TRBJ2-5,TRBV7-6,TRBD1,NA,TGTGCCAGCAGCTTAGCTCAGACAGGGGGCCAAGAGACCCAGTACTTC,CASSLAQTGGQETQYF
TRBJ1-1,TRBV30,TRBD1,NA,TGTGCCTGGAGAACAGGGGATAACACTGAAGCTTTCTTT,CAWRTGDNTEAFF
TRBJ1-1,TRBV19,NA,NA,TGTGCCAGTAGTATAACGAGGGAGACTGAAGCTTTCTTT,CASSITRETEAFF
TRBJ1-1,TRBV6-6,TRBD1,NA,TGTGCCAGCATTACACAGGGGGCGATTGAAGCTTTCTTT,CASITQGAIEAFF
TRBJ1-6,TRBV18,TRBD1,NA,TGTGCCAGCTCTTCATCCCCTCGGAGGGACAGTGCTGATTCACCCCTCCACTTT,CASSSSPRRDSADSPLHF
TRBJ1-1,TRBV5-8,NA,NA,TGTGCCAGCAGCTTGGGACAGGTGTATGAAGCTTTCTTT,CASSLGQVYEAFF
TRBJ2-5,TRBV9,NA,NA,TGTGCCAGCAGCCCACGGACTGCATACCAAGAGACCCAGTACTTC,CASSPRTAYQETQYF
TRBJ1-2,TRBV29-1,TRBD1,NA,TGCAGCGTTGATGGTGGACAGGGAGGAGGCTACACCTTC,CSVDGGQGGGYTF
TRBJ1-6,TRBV5-1,NA,NA,TGCGCCAGCAGCTTGGGCGAGCTGTATAATTCACCCCTCCACTTT,CASSLGELYNSPLHF
TRBJ1-4,TRBV2,NA,few,TGTGCCAGCAGTACGGCCCCGGGAGGCCCAACTAATGAAAAACTGTTTTTT,CASSTAPGGPTNEKLFF
TRBJ2-1,TRBV2,NA,NA,TGTGCCAGCAGTGGCCAGGGGAATGAGCAGTTCTTC,CASSGQGNEQFF
TRBJ1-5,TRBV28,NA,NA,TGTGCCAGCAGTTTACGTCCTCAGGGCTATAGCAATCAGCCCCAGCATTTT,CASSLRPQGYSNQPQHF
TRBJ2-4,TRBV6-1,NA,NA,TGTGCCAGCAGTCAGGGGGGAAAAAACATTCAGTACTTC,CASSQGGKNIQYF
TRBJ2-6,TRBV4-1,NA,NA,TGCGCCAGCAGCCAAGAAGAGGCCCGGGGGTCGGGGGCCAACGTCCTGACTTTC,CASSQEEARGSGANVLTF
TRBJ2-5,TRBV7-2,NA,NA,TGTGCCAGCAGCCGCAATACTCAAGAGACCCAGTACTTC,CASSRNTQETQYF
TRBJ1-5,TRBV28,NA,NA,TGTGCCAGCAGTTTTCCCAGGCCCGGGACCCAGCATTTT,CASSFPRPGTQHF
TRBJ1-1,TRBV9,TRBD1,NA,TGTGCCAGCAGCGCTTCAGGGGGCGTAGGCACTGAAGCTTTCTTT,CASSASGGVGTEAFF
TRBJ1-3,TRBV18,NA,NA,TGTGCCAGCTCCCCCCAGGCGGGGAACTCTGGAAACACCATATATTTT,CASSPQAGNSGNTIYF
TRBJ1-5,TRBV2,TRBD1,NA,TGTGCCAGCGGGGGGGACAGGAGTAGCAATCAGCCCCAGCATTTT,CASGGDRSSNQPQHF
TRBJ2-2,TRBV10-3,TRBD1,NA,TGTGCCATCAGTGATCCGGACAGGGCGGACGGGGAGCTGTTTTTT,CAISDPDRADGELFF
TRBJ1-5,TRBV6-1,NA,NA,TGTGCCAGCAGTGGGAGCCTTAGCAATCAGCCCCAGCATTTT,CASSGSLSNQPQHF
TRBJ2-2,TRBV9,NA,NA,TGTGCCAGCAGCGAGACAGGAGATGCGAACACCGGGGAGCTGTTTTTT,CASSETGDANTGELFF
TRBJ1-6,TRBV5-6,NA,few,TGTGCCAGCAGCTTGGGACAGTATTCACCCCTCCACTTT,CASSLGQYSPLHF
TRBJ2-7,TRBV2,TRBD1,NA,TGTGCCAGCAGGGGGGGACAGGAAAGCTACGAGCAGTACTTC,CASRGGQESYEQYF
TRBJ2-7,TRBV7-9,NA,NA,TGTTCCAGCAGCTCTCGGGGGGGACAGGGCTTGGTGCAGTACTTC,CSSSSRGGQGLVQYF
TRBJ1-2,TRBV18,TRBD1,NA,TGTGCCAGCTCTCTTAGGACAGGGGAGTATGGCTACACCTTC,CASSLRTGEYGYTF
TRBJ2-5,TRBV27,NA,NA,TGTGCCAGCAGTTCAGGGCAGCTAATGGGGGAGACCCAGTACTTC,CASSSGQLMGETQYF
TRBJ1-4,TRBV6-1,NA,few,TGTGCCAGCAGTGAAGCGCGCGGGGGAACTAATGAAAAACTGTTTTTT,CASSEARGGTNEKLFF
TRBJ1-1,TRBV5-1,TRBD1,NA,TGCGCCAGCAGCTCGCAGGGGGGGAACACTGAAGCTTTCTTT,CASSSQGGNTEAFF
TRBJ1-2,TRBV4-2,NA,NA,TGTGCCAGCAGCCAAGAGGATCCCGGGAGGTATGGCTACACCTTC,CASSQEDPGRYGYTF
TRBJ2-3,TRBV5-5,TRBD1,NA,TGTGCCAGCAGCACCAACAGGGGGCAGGGAGATACGCAGTATTTT,CASSTNRGQGDTQYF
TRBJ2-5,TRBV2,TRBD1,NA,TGTGCCAGCAGTGGGGACAGAGAAGAGACCCAGTACTTC,CASSGDREETQYF
TRBJ1-1,TRBV6-5,TRBD1,NA,TGTGCCAGCAGCCGGACAGGGGGAAAGACTGAAGCTTTCTTT,CASSRTGGKTEAFF
TRBJ1-4,TRBV25-1,TRBD1,NA,TGTGCCAGCAGTAAGGACAGGAAGGGGTCCTATGAAAAACTGTTTTTT,CASSKDRKGSYEKLFF
TRBJ2-5,TRBV9,NA,NA,TGTGCCAGCAGCGTGTCGGGGGATGGGCGAGAGACCCAGTACTTC,CASSVSGDGRETQYF
TRBJ1-3,TRBV6-6,TRBD1,NA,TGTGCCAGCAGCACAGGGGCTGGAAACACCATATATTTT,CASSTGAGNTIYF
TRBJ2-1,TRBV5-5,TRBD2,NA,TGTGCCAGCAGCTTGCTAGCGGGGGGGCTTGAGCAGTTCTTC,CASSLLAGGLEQFF
TRBJ2-6,TRBV19,NA,once,TGTGCCAGTAGCCAGTCTGGGGCCAACGTCCTGACTTTC,CASSQSGANVLTF
TRBJ2-7,TRBV2,NA,NA,TGTGCCAGCAGTGAAGACGGGGGTGTAGGCTACGAGCAGTACTTC,CASSEDGGVGYEQYF
TRBJ1-5,TRBV6-1,TRBD1,NA,TGTGCCAGCAGCTGGACAGGGGTCAATCAGCCCCAGCATTTT,CASSWTGVNQPQHF